Each of the 32 T cell receptor beta chains below was sequenced from the same sample in a study of cytomegalovirus exposure and HLA in healthy donors (dated by TCRdb to about 2017). The library relied on the immunoSEQ multiplex PCR assay. A mixture of 60 forward primers for TCR Vbeta segments and 13 reverse primers for TCR Jbeta segments was used in the multiplex PCR. TCRdb stores this immuneACCESS table with in-frame sequences only. Part of the clones is absent; in the studies checked, under half of the shortfall reflects unresolved V genes, and no reason is known for the rest. The sample data list around 170,000 clones, and around three quarters of these were observed just once. The top ten constitute 0.69% of the sample. The material sequenced was PBMCs. These receptors came from a woman between 35 and 50 years old in good health and CMV-seronegative.

This clone was detected only a few times. The CDR3 region has the DNA TGTGCCAGCAACATCGACAGATTTGGAAACACCATATATTTT. Protein sequence: CASNIDRFGNTIYF. V and J are TRBV2 and TRBJ1-3; D is perhaps TRBD1 (5 bases). Germline CDR1 reads SNHLY; CDR2 reads FYNNEI. The CDR3 contains 14 residues. Trimming cost V 7 bases and J 3 bases, with 13 bases left between them.

V gene TRBV7-9 combines with J gene TRBJ2-1; 7 bases fit TRBD1. V was pared by 5 bases and J by 12 bases, with 13 bases of the junction left unmatched. The germline gives CDR1 SEHNR, CDR2 FQNEAQ (reference sequence). CDR3 length: 14 amino acids. The CDR3 nucleotides are TGTGCCAGCAGCACCGTTCAGGGGGACGGAAGGCAGTTCTTC. This sequence encodes CASSTVQGDGRQFF.

As DNA, the CDR3 is TGTGCCAGCAGCGTAGGATCCAGGGCCCATAACTATGGCTACACCTTC. Translating it yields CASSVGSRAHNYGYTF. The chain combines TRBV9 with TRBJ1-2; TRBD1 is a possible D gene (5 bases). The V end lost 0 bases, the J end lost 1 base, and 13 bases lay between the germline ends. This CDR3 spans 16 amino acids. In germline, CDR1 is SGDLS, CDR2 YYNGEE.

About this clone itself: Germline and junction disagree at one end, which may indicate a read error. The chain employs TRBV2 and TRBJ1-2; TRBD1 matches 8 bases. CDR1 and CDR2 from the germline V gene are SNHLY and FYNNEI. This CDR3 comprises 14 residues. CDR3 sequence reads: CASYEISGGAAAAF. The CDR3 bases are TGTGCCAGCTACGAGATCTCAGGGGGCGCAGCGGCAGCCTTC.

CDR3 in amino acids: CASSERQRSEAFF. The CDR3, as DNA: TGTGCCAGCAGTGAAAGGCAGAGGAGTGAAGCTTTCTTT. The J gene is TRBJ1-1, the V gene TRBV2; D call uncertain. Germline values: CDR1 SNHLY, CDR2 FYNNEI. CDR3 length: 13 amino acids. V was clipped by 2 bases and J by 7 bases, with 11 bases between them.

The table lists this clone with a count of one. This chain connects TRBV29-1 to TRBJ2-7, with TRBD1 matching 9 bases. This CDR3 comprises 13 residues. Losses at the gene ends were 0 bases for V and 3 bases for J; bases not matched to a gene: 0. Germline V gene sequence: CDR1 SQVTM, CDR2 ANQGSEA. The CDR3 nucleotides read TGCAGCGTTGAAGAGGGACAGGGCTACGAGCAGTACTTC. Residues: CSVEEGQGYEQYF.

The chain employs TRBV29-1 and TRBJ2-7, with 7 bases that match TRBD2. The junction had 4 bases not matched to a gene; V was cut back by 0 bases and J by 2 bases. The CDR3 covers 14 residues. The V gene's germline CDR1 is SQVTM and CDR2 ANQGSEA. The CDR3 loop is CSVEDPLAAYEQYF. The CDR3 region has the DNA TGCAGCGTTGAAGATCCCCTAGCGGCCTACGAGCAGTACTTC.

The chain couples TRBV27 to TRBJ1-5, with 10 bases fitting TRBD1. CDR3 length: 16 amino acids. CDR1 and CDR2 (germline): MNHEY, SMNVEV (reference sequence). V was clipped by 2 bases and J by 6 bases; unmatched bases: 7. In nucleotides, the CDR3 is TGTGCCAGCAGTTTAAGGGTGACAGGGGGCGGTCAGCCCCAGCATTTT. It translates to CASSLRVTGGGQPQHF.

The chain carries TRBV19 and TRBJ2-7; D uncertain. V lost 5 bases, J lost 0 bases, and 11 bases lay in between. The CDR3 contains 14 residues. Germline V gene sequence: CDR1 LNHDA, CDR2 SQIVND (reference sequence). The CDR3 DNA is TGTGCCAGTAGTGCCAAACAGAGCTCCTACGAGCAGTACTTC. Amino acid sequence: CASSAKQSSYEQYF.

V gene TRBV9 combines with J gene TRBJ2-7; 8 bases map to TRBD1. The V and J ends lost 0 bases and 0 bases, in that order; junction bases with no gene match: 11. The CDR3 is made up of 18 amino acids. The V gene's germline CDR1 is SGDLS and CDR2 YYNGEE. The CDR3 spells CASSVGDRGTGASYEQYF. Here the CDR3 DNA reads TGTGCCAGCAGCGTAGGAGACAGGGGAACTGGGGCCTCCTACGAGCAGTACTTC.

This clone was detected once. This rearrangement joins TRBV5-4 to TRBJ1-2; no clear D gene. The CDR3 length is 13 residues. The germline V and J ends were trimmed by 1 base and 8 bases, with 12 bases remaining between them. Germline CDR1 is SGHNT and CDR2 is YYREEE (reference sequence). The CDR3 reads CASSLRLLSGYTF. In DNA form, the CDR3 reads TGTGCCAGCAGCTTGCGGTTACTTAGCGGCTACACCTTC.

CDR3 DNA sequence: TGTGCCAGCAGTTTATTGGGGACAGGGTCAGAAAAACTGTTTTTT. Translated: CASSLLGTGSEKLFF. The rearrangement joins TRBV28 to TRBJ1-4; 9 bases are a match to TRBD1. Trimming removed 1 base from V and 8 bases from J; junction bases left unmatched: 5. CDR1 MDHEN and CDR2 SYDVKM come from the germline V gene. The CDR3 consists of 15 residues.

The chain combines TRBV5-4 with TRBJ2-1; maybe TRBD2 (5 bases). Trimming took off 4 bases at V and 8 bases at J, with 13 bases between the two ends. The CDR3 has 13 residues. Germline CDR1 and CDR2: SGHNT and YYREEE (reference sequence). The CDR3 coding sequence is TGTGCCAGCAGCACCCGGGCGGAGGATGAGCAGTTCTTC. It is translated as CASSTRAEDEQFF.

The chain uses TRBV11-3 and TRBJ1-6, with TRBD1 identical over 12 bases. With 5 bases clipped from V and 8 bases from J, the junction kept 4 bases outside the gene matches. CDR1 and CDR2 from the germline V gene are SGHNT and YENEEA. This CDR3 is built from 15 residues. CDR3: CASSSRDRGHSPLHF. DNA of the CDR3: TGTGCCAGCAGCAGCCGGGACAGGGGGCATTCACCCCTCCACTTT.

The gene calls are TRBV6-5 and TRBJ2-1; tentatively, D is TRBD2 (5 bases). Germline CDR1 MNHEY, CDR2 SVGAGI. The V end lost 5 bases, the J end lost 0 bases, and 5 bases lay between the germline ends. The CDR3 covers 13 residues. CDR3 protein: CASSTSSYNEQFF. The CDR3, as DNA: TGTGCCAGCAGTACTAGCTCCTACAATGAGCAGTTCTTC.

This clone was recorded once. The chain combines TRBV27 with TRBJ1-2; 9 bases match TRBD1. The CDR3 sequence is 17 residues long. Germline V lookup: CDR1 MNHEY, CDR2 SMNVEV (reference sequence). V was clipped by 4 bases and J by 7 bases; unmatched bases: 16. In nucleotides, the CDR3 is TGTGCCAGCAGTTCCCGGGGGACAGGGACCCAAGGTGGTGGCTACACCTTC. Protein: CASSSRGTGTQGGGYTF.

V usage is TRBV5-4 and J usage is TRBJ2-5; 9 positions match TRBD2. This CDR3 region has 16 residues. Germline-derived CDR1 and CDR2 are SGHNT and YYREEE (reference sequence). The V gene end was trimmed by 1 base and the J gene end by 2 bases; junction bases not matched to a gene: 6. CDR3 nucleotide sequence: TGTGCCAGCAGCTTGTTTCCTAGCGGGACACAAGAGACCCAGTACTTC. The encoded protein is CASSLFPSGTQETQYF.

V and J are TRBV5-1 and TRBJ2-5; TRBD2 might be the D (5 bases). This CDR3 spans 14 amino acids. The germline V gene encodes CDR1 SGHRS and CDR2 YFSETQ. V was trimmed by 4 bases and J by 1 base, leaving 11 bases between them. The CDR3 region has the DNA TGCGCCAGCAGCCCGGACTCGGCCCAAGAGACCCAGTACTTC. Translation: CASSPDSAQETQYF. Filled out from reference TRBV5-1 and TRBJ2-5, the complete variable domain reads KAGVTQTPRYLIKTRGQQVTLSCSPISGHRSVSWYQQTPGQGLQFLFEYFSETQRNKGNFPGRFSGRQFSNSRSEMNVSTLELGDSALYLCASSPDSAQETQYFGPGTRLLVL.

The chain recombines TRBV7-9 with TRBJ2-7, with D perhaps matching TRBD1 (6 bases). CDR1 is SEHNR, CDR2 FQNEAQ, per germline (reference sequence). Trimming took off 7 bases at V and 1 base at J, with 14 bases between the two ends. CDR3 length equals 14 residues. This CDR3 is CASTILRGSYEQYF. The CDR3 DNA reads as TGTGCCAGCACCATACTCAGGGGATCCTACGAGCAGTACTTC.

V usage is TRBV19 and J usage is TRBJ2-7; 10 bases are shared with TRBD1. J gave up 7 bases and V 5 bases, and 11 bases lay outside the gene matches. The CDR3 length is 15 residues. From germline, CDR1 is LNHDA and CDR2 SQIVND (reference sequence). The chain's CDR3 is CASSSLGQGTEEQYF. CDR3 in DNA: TGTGCCAGTAGTTCCCTGGGACAGGGGACAGAGGAGCAGTACTTC. The complete variable domain, with remaining parts taken from reference TRBV19 and TRBJ2-7, reads DGGITQSPKYLFRKEGQNVTLSCEQNLNHDAMYWYRQDPGQGLRLIYYSQIVNDFQKGDIAEGYSVSREKKESFPLTVTSAQKNPTAFYLCASSSLGQGTEEQYFGPGTRLTVT.

The chain links TRBV6-1 to TRBJ2-5; D may be TRBD1 (6 bases). The CDR3 contains 14 residues. Trimming cost V 2 bases and J 1 base, with 8 bases left between them. The germline CDR1 and CDR2 sequences are MNHNS and SASEGT. The CDR3 DNA reads TGTGCCAGCAGTGAAAACAGGGTCCAAGAGACCCAGTACTTC. Its protein is CASSENRVQETQYF.

The chain uses TRBV6-1 and TRBJ1-4; D is uncertain. Germline CDR1 and CDR2: MNHNS and SASEGT. Trimming stripped 0 bases from V and 6 bases from J, with 14 bases between. This CDR3 region has 16 residues. The CDR3 region is CASSEAMVLGDEKLFF. DNA for the CDR3: TGTGCCAGCAGTGAAGCAATGGTTCTTGGAGATGAAAAACTGTTTTTT.

The chain combines TRBV2 with TRBJ1-5, with a tentative D call TRBD1 (6 bases). From germline, CDR1 is SNHLY and CDR2 FYNNEI. The CDR3 consists of 16 residues. V shed 3 bases and J shed 0 bases, with 12 bases lying between them. The CDR3 DNA reads TGTGCCAGCAGTGACGGGACAAGTTATAGCAATCAGCCCCAGCATTTT. Translating gives CASSDGTSYSNQPQHF.

The V and J genes are TRBV5-1 and TRBJ2-7; 8 bases are shared with TRBD2. The trim removed 5 bases at V and 4 bases at J, leaving 8 bases unmatched. The germline gives CDR1 SGHRS, CDR2 YFSETQ. This CDR3 region has 14 residues. The CDR3 sequence: CASSLAGSKYEQYF. The CDR3 DNA is TGCGCCAGCAGTCTAGCGGGTTCCAAGTACGAGCAGTACTTC.

This clone was seen only a few times. The rearrangement links TRBV6-6 to TRBJ1-1; no firm D call. The CDR3 totals 15 residues. Germline V lookup: CDR1 MNHNY, CDR2 SVGAGI (reference sequence). V was pared by 0 bases and J by 4 bases, with 12 bases between. The CDR3 is CASSYSIGGSTEAFF. Here the CDR3 DNA reads TGTGCCAGCAGTTACTCTATTGGCGGGTCCACTGAAGCTTTCTTT.

CDR3 bases: TGTGCCAGCAGTTTGACTAGCGGGACCTACGAGCAGTACTTC. Its translation: CASSLTSGTYEQYF. This sequence joins TRBV28 and TRBJ2-7, with TRBD2 identical over 11 bases. The CDR3 is made up of 14 amino acids. Germline trimming cut 3 bases from V and 2 bases from J; bases unmatched to any gene: 0. Germline V gives CDR1 MDHEN, CDR2 SYDVKM.

The V call is TRBV15, the J call TRBJ2-5, with TRBD2 identical over 7 bases. The CDR3 is 14 residues long. Germline V lookup: CDR1 LNHNV, CDR2 YYDKDF (reference sequence). Trimming removed 5 bases from V and 5 bases from J; junction bases left unmatched: 8. CDR3 in amino acids: CATSGRGGRETQYF. The CDR3 DNA reads TGTGCCACCAGCGGAAGGGGAGGGCGGGAGACCCAGTACTTC.

V is TRBV5-8 and J is TRBJ2-5; 9 bases line up with TRBD1. Looked up from germline, CDR1 is SGHTS and CDR2 is YDEGEE. The CDR3 contains 15 residues. With 2 bases clipped from V and 5 bases from J, the junction kept 7 bases outside the gene matches. Written as DNA, the CDR3 is TGTGCCAGCAGCTTCGGACAGGGGATTTGGGAGACCCAGTACTTC. Residues: CASSFGQGIWETQYF.

The CDR3 nucleotides are TGTGCCAGCAGCGCCCTAGCGGGAGGCACAGATACGCAGTATTTT. Translating gives CASSALAGGTDTQYF. This chain connects TRBV28 to TRBJ2-3; 10 bases fit TRBD2. The CDR3 contains 15 residues. J gave up 1 base and V 6 bases, and 4 bases lay outside the gene matches. Germline loops: CDR1 MDHEN, CDR2 SYDVKM.

The chain couples TRBV28 to TRBJ1-5; D perhaps matches TRBD1 (6 bases). Germline CDR1 MDHEN, CDR2 SYDVKM. V lost 10 bases and J 5 bases, leaving 12 bases between the germline ends. The CDR3 consists of 12 residues. The CDR3 is CATEGVDQPQHF. Here the CDR3 DNA reads TGTGCCACCGAGGGGGTTGATCAGCCCCAGCATTTT.

The sample holds a few counts of this clone. The chain joins TRBV2 to TRBJ2-2, with 7 bases lining up with TRBD1. Germline V gene lookup returns CDR1 SNHLY and CDR2 FYNNEI. This CDR3 has 14 amino acids. V shed 7 bases, J shed 7 bases, and the junction held 9 bases outside the gene matches. For the CDR3, the DNA is TGTGCCAGCAAACCACAGGGGTTCAGCGGGGAGCTGTTTTTT. Translation: CASKPQGFSGELFF.

This clone was picked up a small number of times. The V gene is TRBV7-8, the J gene TRBJ2-5, with 7 bases aligning to TRBD1. There are 17 residues in the CDR3. With 2 bases clipped from V and 11 bases from J, the junction kept 20 bases outside the gene matches. CDR1 is SGHVS, CDR2 FQNEAQ, per germline. CDR3: CASSLFEDRLGISQQYF. CDR3 nucleotides: TGTGCCAGCAGCTTATTTGAGGACAGGTTGGGAATAAGTCAGCAGTACTTC.